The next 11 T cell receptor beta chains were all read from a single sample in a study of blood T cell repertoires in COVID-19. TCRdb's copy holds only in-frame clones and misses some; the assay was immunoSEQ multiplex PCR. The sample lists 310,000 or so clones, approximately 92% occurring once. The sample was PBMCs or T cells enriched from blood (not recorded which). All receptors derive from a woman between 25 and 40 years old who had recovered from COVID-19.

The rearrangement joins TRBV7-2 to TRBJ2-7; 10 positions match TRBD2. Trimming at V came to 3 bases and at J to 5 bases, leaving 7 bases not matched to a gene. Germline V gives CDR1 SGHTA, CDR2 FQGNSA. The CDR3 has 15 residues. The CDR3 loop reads CASSFPGLADHEQYF. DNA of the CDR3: TGTGCCAGCAGCTTCCCAGGACTAGCGGATCACGAGCAGTACTTC.

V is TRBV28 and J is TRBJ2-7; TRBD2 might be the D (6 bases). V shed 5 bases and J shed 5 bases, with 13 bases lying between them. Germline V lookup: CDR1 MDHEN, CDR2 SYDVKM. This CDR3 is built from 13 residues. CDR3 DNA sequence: TGTGCCAGCAGTCAACTAGCCGGGGACGAGCAGTACTTC. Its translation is CASSQLAGDEQYF.

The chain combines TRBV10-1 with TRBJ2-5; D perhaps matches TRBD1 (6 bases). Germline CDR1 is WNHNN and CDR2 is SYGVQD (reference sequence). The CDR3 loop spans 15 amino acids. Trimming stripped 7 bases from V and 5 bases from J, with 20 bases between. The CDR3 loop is CASIIVQGRVETQYF. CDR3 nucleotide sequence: TGCGCCAGCATCATCGTACAGGGTAGGGTGGAGACCCAGTACTTC.

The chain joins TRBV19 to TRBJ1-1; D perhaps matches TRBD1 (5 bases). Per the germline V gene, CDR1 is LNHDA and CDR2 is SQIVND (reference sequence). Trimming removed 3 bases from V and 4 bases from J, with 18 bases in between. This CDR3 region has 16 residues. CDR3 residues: CASSIFGGGGGTEAFF. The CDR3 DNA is TGTGCCAGTAGTATTTTTGGGGGGGGTGGTGGCACTGAAGCTTTCTTT.

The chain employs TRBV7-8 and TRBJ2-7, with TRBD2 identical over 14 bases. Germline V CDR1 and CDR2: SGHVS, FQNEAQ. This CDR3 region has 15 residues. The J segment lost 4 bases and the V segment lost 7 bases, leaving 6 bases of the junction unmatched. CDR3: CASTGGLAGAYEQYF. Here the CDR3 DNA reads TGTGCCAGCACCGGGGGACTAGCGGGAGCGTACGAGCAGTACTTC. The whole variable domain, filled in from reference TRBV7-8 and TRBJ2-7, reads GAGVSQSPRYKVAKRGQDVALRCDPISGHVSLFWYQQALGQGPEFLTYFQNEAQLDKSGLPSDRFFAERPEGSVSTLKIQRTQQEDSAVYLCASTGGLAGAYEQYFGPGTRLTVT.

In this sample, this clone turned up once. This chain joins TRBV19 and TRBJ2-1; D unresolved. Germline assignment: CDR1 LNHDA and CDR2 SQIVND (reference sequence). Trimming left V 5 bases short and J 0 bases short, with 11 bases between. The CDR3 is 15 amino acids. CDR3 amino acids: CASSPRAHSYNEQFF. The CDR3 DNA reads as TGTGCCAGTAGTCCCCGAGCGCACTCCTACAATGAGCAGTTCTTC.

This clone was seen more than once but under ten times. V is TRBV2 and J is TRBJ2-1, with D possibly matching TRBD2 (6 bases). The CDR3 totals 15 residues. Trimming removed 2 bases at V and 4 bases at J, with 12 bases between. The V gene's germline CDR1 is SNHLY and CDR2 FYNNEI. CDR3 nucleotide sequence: TGTGCCAGCAGTGAACGGGACTTGGAGTACAATGAGCAGTTCTTC. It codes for CASSERDLEYNEQFF.

The CDR3: CASSIEGSGTQYF. The CDR3 DNA reads as TGTGCCAGCTCAATAGAGGGCAGTGGTACGCAGTATTTT. This chain uses TRBV7-9 with TRBJ2-3, with D maybe TRBD2 (5 bases). Germline V gives CDR1 SEHNR, CDR2 FQNEAQ (reference sequence). V lost 8 bases and J 8 bases, leaving 17 bases between the germline ends. This CDR3 contains 13 residues. Looking up the rest from reference TRBV7-9 and TRBJ2-3 gives the full variable domain: DTGVSQNPRHKITKRGQNVTFRCDPISEHNRLYWYRQTLGQGPEFLTYFQNEAQLEKSRLLSDRFSAERPKGSFSTLEIQRTEQGDSAMYLCASSIEGSGTQYFGPGTRLTVL.

The CDR3 DNA reads TGCGCCAGCGGATCGACAGGGCAGTCCTACAATGAGCAGTTCTTC. It codes for CASGSTGQSYNEQFF. This rearrangement joins TRBV5-1 to TRBJ2-1; 7 nucleotides agree with TRBD1. With 7 bases clipped from V and 1 base from J, the junction kept 8 bases outside the gene matches. There are 15 residues in the CDR3. Germline lookup yields CDR1 SGHRS and CDR2 YFSETQ.

The CDR3 spells CASSPVRTGNQPQHF. The CDR3 bases are TGTGCCAGCAGTCCTGTGAGGACAGGGAATCAGCCCCAGCATTTT. The chain links TRBV27 to TRBJ1-5; 8 bases match TRBD1. The CDR3 is 15 amino acids. Trimming removed 5 bases from V and 4 bases from J; junction bases left unmatched: 7. The V gene's germline CDR1 is MNHEY and CDR2 SMNVEV (reference sequence).

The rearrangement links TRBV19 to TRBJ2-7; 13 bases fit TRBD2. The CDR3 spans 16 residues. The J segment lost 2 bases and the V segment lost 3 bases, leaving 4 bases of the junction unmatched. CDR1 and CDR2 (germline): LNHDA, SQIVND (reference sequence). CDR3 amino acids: CASSMTTSGRPYEQYF. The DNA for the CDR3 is TGTGCCAGTAGTATGACGACTAGCGGGAGGCCCTACGAGCAGTACTTC.